Sequencing of this TCR beta chain was carried out in a study of shared clonotypes between healthy human individuals. Study conclusions and caveats: Memory subsets generally showed smaller estimated richness than naive subsets did. Non-shared clonotypes displayed generation probabilities falling below those of clonotypes present in all four donors. The study drew on few donors, limiting represented genetic and exposure-history diversity.

This table comes from immunoSEQ multiplex PCR, and its TCRdb copy is limited to in-frame clones, with some not included. The sample contains some 2 million clones, roughly 94% of which appear only once. Concerning this clone: Its specificity is not known.

The V gene end was trimmed by 0 bases and the J gene end by 7 bases; junction bases not matched to a gene: 11. Per the germline V gene, CDR1 is LNHDA and CDR2 is SQIVND (reference sequence). The CDR3 is made up of 17 amino acids. Terminally differentiated effector memory CD45RA+ cells were excluded from the naive CD8 cells, which were CD45RO-negative and positively selected for CCR7. The donors were adults (healthy and HIV-negative) with no recent acute infections or vaccinations. J is TRBJ2-1 and V is TRBV19; 8 bases agree with TRBD2. The TCR sequence derives from a man in his late teens or twenties in good health. Sequenced material: naive CD8+ T cells sorted from blood. The CDR3 spells CASSIDLEVASGNEQFF. CDR3 DNA: TGTGCCAGTAGTATAGATCTAGAAGTGGCTAGCGGGAATGAGCAGTTCTTC.